This T cell receptor (beta chain) was observed in a study of long-term antiretroviral therapy in people with HIV. Findings and caveats of the study: Upon ART, diversity increased but remained lower than transplant donor controls.

Investigators performed immunoSEQ version v3.0 at survey level. Researchers set sequencing to target about 35,000-55,000 T-cell genomes per sample. The data were produced by immunoSEQ multiplex PCR, yet TCRdb's version contains in-frame clones alone and is incomplete. The repertoire holds 24,000 or so clones, with 86% as singletons. CDR1 and CDR2 from the germline V gene are SGDLS and YYNGEE. The germline V and J ends were trimmed by 0 bases and 2 bases, with 11 bases remaining between them. The CDR3 sequence is 15 residues long. This clone was found once. As yet, its antigen is unknown. The clonotype originates from a woman in her twenties or thirties with HIV. This sequence joins TRBV9 and TRBJ1-2; maybe TRBD1 (5 bases). The specimen was unsorted PBMCs, collected 1.9 years after starting antiretroviral therapy. The CDR3 sequence is CASSVAQGTNYGYTF. CDR3 DNA: TGTGCCAGCAGCGTAGCCCAGGGAACCAACTATGGCTACACCTTC.